A single sample gave rise to the 14 T cell receptor beta chains below, sequenced in a study of T cells in localized non-small cell lung cancer. TCRdb keeps only in-frame clones here, not all; method: immunoSEQ multiplex PCR. The profile shows roughly 34,000 clones, around 84% of them singletons. Sequenced material: peripheral blood, taken before any cancer treatment. These receptors were collected from a male donor aged 60 or over with stage II squamous cell lung carcinoma.

The J gene is TRBJ1-5, the V gene TRBV28; D possibly corresponds to TRBD1 (5 bases). The CDR3 sequence is 15 residues long. The V end was cut by 5 bases, the J end by 5 bases, with 16 bases between. Germline V CDR1 and CDR2: MDHEN, SYDVKM. The CDR3 sequence is CASSAPGLLYQPQHF. DNA of the CDR3: TGTGCCAGCAGTGCTCCGGGACTTCTATATCAGCCCCAGCATTTT.

Written as DNA, the CDR3 is TGTGCCAGCAGCCCCTATAGGTCAGGGTCTGGGGCCAACGTCCTGACTTTC. As protein: CASSPYRSGSGANVLTF. V usage is TRBV9 and J usage is TRBJ2-6, with a weak D call TRBD1 (5 bases). The CDR3 is 17 amino acids. The V end lost 4 bases, the J end lost 1 base, and 15 bases lay between the germline ends. CDR1 is SGDLS, CDR2 YYNGEE, per germline.

In the case of this clone: A junction end diverges from the germline sequence, so it may reflect a read error. The rearrangement uses TRBV5-3 and TRBJ1-5, with TRBD1 matching 9 bases. TRBV5-3 is annotated as an ORF whose role is uncertain. The CDR3 is 15 residues long. CDR3 DNA: TGTGCCAGCAGCTTTGCGGGACAGGGCAGGCAGCCCCAGCATTTT. Protein sequence: CASSFAGQGRQPQHF.

The chain has TRBV5-1 and TRBJ1-3; TRBD1 agrees at 9 bases. Germline values: CDR1 SGHRS, CDR2 YFSETQ. The CDR3 has 17 amino acids. The V segment lost 1 base and the J segment 3 bases; nucleotides outside the gene matches: 8. As DNA, the CDR3 is TGCGCCAGCAGCTTGATACAGGGGGCCGGGGGTGGAAACACCATATATTTT. Residues: CASSLIQGAGGGNTIYF.

The chain links TRBV19 to TRBJ1-1, with no clear D. Germline CDR1 and CDR2: LNHDA and SQIVND (reference sequence). This CDR3 contains 13 residues. V lost 3 bases and J 1 base, leaving 6 bases between the germline ends. CDR3 residues: CASSIEPNTEAFF. In nucleotides, the CDR3 is TGTGCCAGTAGTATTGAGCCGAACACTGAAGCTTTCTTT.

The chain has TRBV7-3 and TRBJ2-3; D is ambiguous. Germline V lookup: CDR1 SGHTA, CDR2 FQGTGA. CDR3 size: 12 residues. The V and J ends lost 2 bases and 6 bases respectively, with 6 bases between them. CDR3 sequence: CASSLSEDTQYF. Written as DNA, the CDR3 is TGTGCCAGCAGCTTATCGGAGGATACGCAGTATTTT.

The chain joins TRBV12-5 to TRBJ1-1; TRBD1 aligns across 8 bases. Germline V gives CDR1 LGHNT, CDR2 FRNRAP. V shed 6 bases, J shed 1 base, and the junction held 7 bases outside the gene matches. The CDR3 runs to 15 residues. The CDR3 bases are TGTGCTAGTGGATATCCAGGGGGCGCGAACACTGAAGCTTTCTTT. Translating it yields CASGYPGGANTEAFF.

This chain joins TRBV7-2 and TRBJ2-7; the match to TRBD1 covers 8 bases. The CDR3 is 15 residues long. V was pared by 4 bases and J by 2 bases, with 7 bases of the junction left unmatched. In germline, CDR1 is SGHTA, CDR2 FQGNSA. The CDR3 DNA reads as TGTGCCAGCAGCTCCGCCGGGACAGGAGCCTACGAGCAGTACTTC. The encoded protein is CASSSAGTGAYEQYF.

This chain links TRBV7-6 with TRBJ2-7; perhaps TRBD2 as D (6 bases). CDR3 size: 14 residues. V was clipped by 1 base and J by 3 bases, with 10 bases between them. Per the germline V gene, CDR1 is SGHVS and CDR2 is FNYEAQ. The CDR3 bases are TGTGCCAGCAGCTTAGGAGTTAGCGGCTACGAGCAGTACTTC. Translated: CASSLGVSGYEQYF.

This chain connects TRBV7-3 to TRBJ2-1, with 9 bases matching TRBD1. The V segment lost 4 bases and the J segment 6 bases; nucleotides outside the gene matches: 10. This CDR3 is built from 16 residues. CDR1 is SGHTA, CDR2 FQGTGA, per germline. The CDR3 protein is CASSSGQGFGSNEQFF. Written as DNA, the CDR3 is TGTGCCAGCAGCTCCGGACAGGGGTTCGGATCCAATGAGCAGTTCTTC.

This clone was counted only a few times. This chain joins TRBV29-1 and TRBJ2-5; the match to TRBD1 covers 7 bases. Looked up from germline, CDR1 is SQVTM and CDR2 is ANQGSEA. This CDR3 comprises 12 residues. Trimming took 7 bases from V and 3 from J; bases not matched to a gene: 5. CDR3 DNA sequence: TGCAGCGCCCTGCAGGGGGAAGAGACCCAGTACTTC. Translating it yields CSALQGEETQYF.

This clone was seen just once. The J gene is TRBJ1-5, the V gene TRBV30; tentative D call: TRBD1 (5 bases). Germline V CDR1 and CDR2: GTSNPN, SVGIG (reference sequence). V lost 5 bases and J lost 3, with 17 bases in between. The CDR3 runs to 15 residues. The CDR3, as DNA: TGTGCCTGGGCCCGGGGCGCCTCTATCAATCAGCCCCAGCATTTT. This sequence encodes CAWARGASINQPQHF.

The chain recombines TRBV5-1 with TRBJ2-3, with D perhaps being TRBD1 or TRBD2 (6 bases each). This CDR3 spans 14 amino acids. Germline V lookup: CDR1 SGHRS, CDR2 YFSETQ. The V and J ends lost 6 bases and 4 bases respectively, with 15 bases between them. CDR3 nucleotide sequence: TGCGCCAGCATCGATCCGGGGGCCGCAGATACGCAGTATTTT. Translation: CASIDPGAADTQYF.

J is TRBJ2-1 and V is TRBV10-3; possible D gene TRBD2, 6 bases. Germline assignment: CDR1 ENHRY and CDR2 SYGVKD. The V end was cut by 4 bases, the J end by 7 bases, with 20 bases between. The CDR3 spans 16 residues. The CDR3 reads CAISVNGAGTGNEQFF. CDR3 in DNA: TGTGCCATCAGTGTGAATGGCGCGGGGACGGGAAATGAGCAGTTCTTC.